Described below is a single T cell receptor beta chain sequence and its context. This entry belongs to a study of blood T cell repertoires in COVID-19. V lost 3 bases and J 9 bases, leaving 20 bases between the germline ends. This CDR3 contains 15 residues. In germline, CDR1 is LGHDT, CDR2 YNNKEL (reference sequence). Assay used: immunoSEQ multiplex PCR; TCRdb lists only in-frame clones, some missing. The sample has some 220,000 clones, 65% to 90% seen once. The V gene is TRBV3-1 (or the pseudogene TRBV3-2), the J gene TRBJ1-2, with D possibly TRBD1 on 6 matching bases. The specimen sequenced was peripheral blood. The clonotype was recovered from a woman between 70 and 85 years old with COVID-19, enrolled during active disease. The CDR3 region has the DNA TGTGCCAGCAGCCAGAACATTAGGACAGCCTTGAGCTACACCTTC. Its protein product is CASSQNIRTALSYTF.